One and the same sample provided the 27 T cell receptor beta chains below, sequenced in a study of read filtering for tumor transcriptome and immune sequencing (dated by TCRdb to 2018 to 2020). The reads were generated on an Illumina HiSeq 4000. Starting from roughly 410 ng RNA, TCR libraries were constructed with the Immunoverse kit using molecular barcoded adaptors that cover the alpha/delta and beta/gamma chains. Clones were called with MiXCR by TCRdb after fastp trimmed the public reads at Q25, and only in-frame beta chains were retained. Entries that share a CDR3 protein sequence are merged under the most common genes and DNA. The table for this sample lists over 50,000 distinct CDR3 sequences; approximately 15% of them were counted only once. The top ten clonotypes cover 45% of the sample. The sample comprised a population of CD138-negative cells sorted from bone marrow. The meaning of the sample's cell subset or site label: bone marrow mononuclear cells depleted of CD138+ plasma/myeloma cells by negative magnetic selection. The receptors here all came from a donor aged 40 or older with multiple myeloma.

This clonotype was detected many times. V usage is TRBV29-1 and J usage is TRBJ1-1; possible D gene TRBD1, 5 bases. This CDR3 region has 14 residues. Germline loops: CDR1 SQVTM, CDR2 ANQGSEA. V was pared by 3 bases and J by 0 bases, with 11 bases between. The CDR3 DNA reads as TGCAGCGTTGACGAGGGGCCCTTGAACACTGAAGCTTTCTTT. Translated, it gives CSVDEGPLNTEAFF.

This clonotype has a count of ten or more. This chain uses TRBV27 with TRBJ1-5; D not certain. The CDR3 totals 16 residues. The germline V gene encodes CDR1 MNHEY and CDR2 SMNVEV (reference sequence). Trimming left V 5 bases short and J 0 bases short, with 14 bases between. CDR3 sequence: CASSPTDYHSNQPQHF. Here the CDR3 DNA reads TGTGCCAGCAGTCCGACGGATTACCATAGCAATCAGCCCCAGCATTTT.

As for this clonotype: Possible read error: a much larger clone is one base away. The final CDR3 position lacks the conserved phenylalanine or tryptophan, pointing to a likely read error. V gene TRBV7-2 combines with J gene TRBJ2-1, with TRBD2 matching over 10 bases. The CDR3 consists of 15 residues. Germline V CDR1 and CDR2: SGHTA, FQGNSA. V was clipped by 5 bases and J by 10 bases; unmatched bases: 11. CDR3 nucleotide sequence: TGTGCCAGCAGCCAGGGGCTAGCGGGAGCGGGGGAGCAGTTCTCC. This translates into CASSQGLAGAGEQFS.

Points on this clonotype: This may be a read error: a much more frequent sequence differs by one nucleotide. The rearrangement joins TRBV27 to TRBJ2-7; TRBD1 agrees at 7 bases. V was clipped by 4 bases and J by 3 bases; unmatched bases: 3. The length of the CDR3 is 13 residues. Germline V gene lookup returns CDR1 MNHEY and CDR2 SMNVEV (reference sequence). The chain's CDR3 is CASSSGTVYEQYF. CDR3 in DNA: TGTGCCAGCAGTTCTGGGACAGTCTACGAGCAGTACTTC.

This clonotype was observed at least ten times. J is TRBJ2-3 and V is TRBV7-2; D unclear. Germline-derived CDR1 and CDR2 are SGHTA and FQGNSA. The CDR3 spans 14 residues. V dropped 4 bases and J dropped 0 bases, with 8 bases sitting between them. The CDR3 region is CASSSQYSTDTQYF. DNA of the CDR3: TGTGCCAGCAGCTCACAGTATAGCACAGATACGCAGTATTTT.

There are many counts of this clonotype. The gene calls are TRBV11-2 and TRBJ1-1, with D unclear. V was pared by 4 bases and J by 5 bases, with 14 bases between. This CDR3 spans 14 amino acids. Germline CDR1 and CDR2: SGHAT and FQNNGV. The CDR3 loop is CASSSEMGGTEAFF. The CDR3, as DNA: TGTGCCAGCAGCTCTGAAATGGGCGGGACTGAAGCTTTCTTT.

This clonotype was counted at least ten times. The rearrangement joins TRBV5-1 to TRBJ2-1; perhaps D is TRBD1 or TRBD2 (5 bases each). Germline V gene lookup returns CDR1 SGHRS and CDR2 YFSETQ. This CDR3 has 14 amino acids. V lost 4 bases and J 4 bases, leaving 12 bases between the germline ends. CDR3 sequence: CASSRDVGYNEQFF. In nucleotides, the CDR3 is TGCGCCAGCAGCCGGGACGTCGGATACAATGAGCAGTTCTTC.

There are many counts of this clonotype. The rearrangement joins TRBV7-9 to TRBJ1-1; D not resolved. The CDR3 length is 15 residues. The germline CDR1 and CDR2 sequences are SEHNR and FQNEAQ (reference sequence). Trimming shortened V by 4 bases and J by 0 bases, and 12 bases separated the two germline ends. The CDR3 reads CASSSSAQMNTEAFF. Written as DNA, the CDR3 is TGTGCCAGCAGCTCCTCCGCCCAGATGAACACTGAAGCTTTCTTT.

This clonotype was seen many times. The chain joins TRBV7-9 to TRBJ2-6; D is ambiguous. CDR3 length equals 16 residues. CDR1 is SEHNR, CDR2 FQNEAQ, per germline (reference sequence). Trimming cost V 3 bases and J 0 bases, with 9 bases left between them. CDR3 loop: CASSFNRNSGANVLTF. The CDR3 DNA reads TGTGCCAGCAGCTTCAACCGGAACTCTGGGGCCAACGTCCTGACTTTC. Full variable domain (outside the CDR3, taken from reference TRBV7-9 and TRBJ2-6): DTGVSQNPRHKITKRGQNVTFRCDPISEHNRLYWYRQTLGQGPEFLTYFQNEAQLEKSRLLSDRFSAERPKGSFSTLEIQRTEQGDSAMYLCASSFNRNSGANVLTFGAGSRLTVL.

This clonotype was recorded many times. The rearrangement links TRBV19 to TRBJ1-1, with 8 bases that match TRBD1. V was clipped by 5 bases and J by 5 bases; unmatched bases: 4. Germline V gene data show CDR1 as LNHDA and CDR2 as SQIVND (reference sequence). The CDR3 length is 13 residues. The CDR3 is CASSENRGTEAFF. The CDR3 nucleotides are TGTGCCAGTAGTGAAAACAGGGGGACTGAAGCTTTCTTT.

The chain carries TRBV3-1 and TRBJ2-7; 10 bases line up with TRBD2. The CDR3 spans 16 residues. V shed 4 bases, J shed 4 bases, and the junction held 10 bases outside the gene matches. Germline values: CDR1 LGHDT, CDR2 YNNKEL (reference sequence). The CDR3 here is CASSLGLAEKFYEQYF. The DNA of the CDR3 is TGTGCCAGCAGCCTCGGACTAGCGGAGAAATTTTACGAGCAGTACTTC.

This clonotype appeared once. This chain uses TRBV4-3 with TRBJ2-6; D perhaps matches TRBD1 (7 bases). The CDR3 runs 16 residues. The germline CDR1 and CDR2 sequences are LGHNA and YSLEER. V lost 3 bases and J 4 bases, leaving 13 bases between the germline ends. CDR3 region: CASSQDRRDGANVLTF. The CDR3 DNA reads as TGCGCCAGCAGCCAGGACAGGAGGGACGGGGCCAACGTCCTGACTTTC.

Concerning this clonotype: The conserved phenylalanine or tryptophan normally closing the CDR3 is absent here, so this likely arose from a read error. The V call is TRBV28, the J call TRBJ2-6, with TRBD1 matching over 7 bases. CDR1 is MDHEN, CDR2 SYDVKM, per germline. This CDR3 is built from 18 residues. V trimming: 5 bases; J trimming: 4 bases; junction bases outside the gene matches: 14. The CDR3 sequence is CASSIRQGKASGANVLTL. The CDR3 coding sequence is TGTGCCAGCAGTATCCGACAGGGAAAGGCCTCCGGGGCCAACGTCCTGACTCTC.

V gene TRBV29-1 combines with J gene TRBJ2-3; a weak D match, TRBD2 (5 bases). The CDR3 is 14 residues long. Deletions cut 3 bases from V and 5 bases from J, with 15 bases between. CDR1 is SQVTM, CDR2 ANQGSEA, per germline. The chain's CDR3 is CSVDDPSRGDTQYF. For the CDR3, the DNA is TGCAGCGTTGATGACCCCAGCCGGGGAGATACGCAGTATTTT.

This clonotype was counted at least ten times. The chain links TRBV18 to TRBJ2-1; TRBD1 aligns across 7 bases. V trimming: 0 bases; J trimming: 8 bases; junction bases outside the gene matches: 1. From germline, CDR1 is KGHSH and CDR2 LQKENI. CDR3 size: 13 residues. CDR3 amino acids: CASSPPTGYEQFF. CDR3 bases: TGTGCCAGCTCACCACCGACAGGGTATGAGCAGTTCTTC.

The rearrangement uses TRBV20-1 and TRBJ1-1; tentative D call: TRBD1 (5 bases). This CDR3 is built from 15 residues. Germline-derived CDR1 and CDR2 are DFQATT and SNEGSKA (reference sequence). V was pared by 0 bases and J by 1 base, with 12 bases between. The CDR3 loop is CSARDRGNWNTEAFF. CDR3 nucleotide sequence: TGCAGTGCTAGAGATCGGGGGAATTGGAACACTGAAGCTTTCTTT.

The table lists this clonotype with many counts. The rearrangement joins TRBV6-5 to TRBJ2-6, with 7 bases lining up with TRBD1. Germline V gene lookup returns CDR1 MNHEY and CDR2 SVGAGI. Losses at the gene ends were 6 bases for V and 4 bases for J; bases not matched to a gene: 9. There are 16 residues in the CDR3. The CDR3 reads CASRRPQGTGANVLTF. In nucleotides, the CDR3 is TGTGCCAGCAGAAGACCACAGGGGACGGGGGCCAACGTCCTGACTTTC.

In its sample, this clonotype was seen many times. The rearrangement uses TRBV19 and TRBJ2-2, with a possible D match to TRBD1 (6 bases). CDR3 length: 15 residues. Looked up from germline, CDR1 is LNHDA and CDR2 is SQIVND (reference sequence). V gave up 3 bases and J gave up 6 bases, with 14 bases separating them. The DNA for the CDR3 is TGTGCCAGTAGTATCGGGCAGGGGTCTGCCGGGGAGCTGTTTTTT. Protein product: CASSIGQGSAGELFF.

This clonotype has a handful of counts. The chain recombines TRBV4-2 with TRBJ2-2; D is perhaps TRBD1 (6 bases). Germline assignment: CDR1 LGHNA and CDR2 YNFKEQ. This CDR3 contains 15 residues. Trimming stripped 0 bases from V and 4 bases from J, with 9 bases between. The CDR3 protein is CASSQETGITGELFF. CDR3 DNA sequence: TGTGCCAGCAGCCAAGAAACAGGGATCACCGGGGAGCTGTTTTTT.

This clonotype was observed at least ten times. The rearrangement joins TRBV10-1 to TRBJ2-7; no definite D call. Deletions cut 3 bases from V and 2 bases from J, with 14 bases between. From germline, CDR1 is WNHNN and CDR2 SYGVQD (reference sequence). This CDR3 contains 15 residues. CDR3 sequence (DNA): TGCGCCAGCAGTGACAGAGACGGTTTTCCCTACGAGCAGTACTTC. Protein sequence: CASSDRDGFPYEQYF.

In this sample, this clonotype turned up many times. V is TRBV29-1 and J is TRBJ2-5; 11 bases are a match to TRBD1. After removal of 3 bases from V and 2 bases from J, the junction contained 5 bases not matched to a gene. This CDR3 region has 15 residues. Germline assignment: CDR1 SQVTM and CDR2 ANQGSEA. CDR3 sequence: CSVEIRDRGQETQYF. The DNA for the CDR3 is TGCAGCGTTGAGATCCGGGACAGGGGGCAAGAGACCCAGTACTTC.

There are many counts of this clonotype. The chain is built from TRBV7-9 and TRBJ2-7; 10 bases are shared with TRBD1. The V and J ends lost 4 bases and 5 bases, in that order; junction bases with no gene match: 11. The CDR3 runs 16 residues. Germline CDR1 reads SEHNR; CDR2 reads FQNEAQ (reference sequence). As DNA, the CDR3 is TGTGCCAGCAGCTCATTAAAGGGACAGGGGTCTGACGAGCAGTACTTC. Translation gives CASSSLKGQGSDEQYF. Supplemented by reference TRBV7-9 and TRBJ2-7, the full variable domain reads DTGVSQNPRHKITKRGQNVTFRCDPISEHNRLYWYRQTLGQGPEFLTYFQNEAQLEKSRLLSDRFSAERPKGSFSTLEIQRTEQGDSAMYLCASSSLKGQGSDEQYFGPGTRLTVT.

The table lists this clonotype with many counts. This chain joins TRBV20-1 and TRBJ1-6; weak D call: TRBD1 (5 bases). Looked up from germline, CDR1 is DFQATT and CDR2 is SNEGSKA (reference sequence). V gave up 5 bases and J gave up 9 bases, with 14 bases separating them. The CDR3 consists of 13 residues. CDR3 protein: CSAPGRRGSPLHF. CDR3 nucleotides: TGCAGTGCTCCGGGACGGAGGGGTTCACCCCTCCACTTT.

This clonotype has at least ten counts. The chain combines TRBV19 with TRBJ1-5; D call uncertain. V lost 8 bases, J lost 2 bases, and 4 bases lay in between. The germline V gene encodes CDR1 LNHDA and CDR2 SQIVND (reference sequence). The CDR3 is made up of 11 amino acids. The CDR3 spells CASSGNQPQHF. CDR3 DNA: TGTGCCAGTTCGGGCAATCAGCCCCAGCATTTT.

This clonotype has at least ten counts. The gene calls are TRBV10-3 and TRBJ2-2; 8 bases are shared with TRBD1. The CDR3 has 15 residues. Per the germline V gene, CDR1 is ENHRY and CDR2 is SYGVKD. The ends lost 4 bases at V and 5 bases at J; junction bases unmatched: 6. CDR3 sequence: CAISAGQGLTGELFF. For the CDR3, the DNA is TGTGCCATCAGTGCTGGACAGGGCCTGACCGGGGAGCTGTTTTTT.

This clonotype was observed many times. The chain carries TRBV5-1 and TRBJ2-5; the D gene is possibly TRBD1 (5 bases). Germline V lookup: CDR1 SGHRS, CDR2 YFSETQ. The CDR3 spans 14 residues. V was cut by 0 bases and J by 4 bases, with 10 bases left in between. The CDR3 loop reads CASSLEAGLETQYF. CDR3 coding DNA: TGCGCCAGCAGCTTGGAGGCAGGGTTAGAGACCCAGTACTTC.

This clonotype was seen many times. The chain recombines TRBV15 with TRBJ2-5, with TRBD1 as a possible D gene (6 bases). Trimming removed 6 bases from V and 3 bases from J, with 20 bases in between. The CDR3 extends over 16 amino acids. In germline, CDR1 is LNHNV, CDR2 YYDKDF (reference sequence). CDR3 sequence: CATSSSTGAGEETQYF. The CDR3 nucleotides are TGTGCCACCAGTTCCTCTACCGGGGCAGGGGAAGAGACCCAGTACTTC.